This T cell receptor (beta chain) was identified during a study of OX40 agonist ivuxolimab in advanced cancers. Background on the study: Ivuxolimab, an antibody that agonizes OX40 (CD134), was administered to the patients. All patients had ivuxolimab intravenously every 2 weeks at 0.01 to 10 mg/kg.

The J segment lost 7 bases and the V segment lost 1 base, leaving 6 bases of the junction unmatched. The germline CDR1 and CDR2 sequences are SGHAT and FQDESV (reference sequence). The CDR3 is 17 residues long. Regarding this clone: Its matching antigen is unknown.

TCRdb's table, derived via immunoSEQ multiplex PCR, lists solely in-frame clones and lacks some. The sample comprises 14,000 or so clones, 75% to 85% of which are singletons, and 35% to 45% rests with the top ten. Findings of the study overall: In CD8+ T cells, expanded clones were on average more numerous than in CD4+.

The chain has TRBV11-1 and TRBJ2-1; the match to TRBD2 covers 14 bases. The receptor's source is an adult with an advanced solid tumor such as melanoma, head and neck, liver or kidney cancer. Source: CD4+ or CD8+ T cells sorted from blood, taken in a trial of the OX40 agonist ivuxolimab. The CDR3 is CASSLELGTSGSNEQFF. The CDR3 coding sequence is TGTGCCAGCAGCTTAGAACTGGGGACTAGCGGGAGTAATGAGCAGTTCTTC.